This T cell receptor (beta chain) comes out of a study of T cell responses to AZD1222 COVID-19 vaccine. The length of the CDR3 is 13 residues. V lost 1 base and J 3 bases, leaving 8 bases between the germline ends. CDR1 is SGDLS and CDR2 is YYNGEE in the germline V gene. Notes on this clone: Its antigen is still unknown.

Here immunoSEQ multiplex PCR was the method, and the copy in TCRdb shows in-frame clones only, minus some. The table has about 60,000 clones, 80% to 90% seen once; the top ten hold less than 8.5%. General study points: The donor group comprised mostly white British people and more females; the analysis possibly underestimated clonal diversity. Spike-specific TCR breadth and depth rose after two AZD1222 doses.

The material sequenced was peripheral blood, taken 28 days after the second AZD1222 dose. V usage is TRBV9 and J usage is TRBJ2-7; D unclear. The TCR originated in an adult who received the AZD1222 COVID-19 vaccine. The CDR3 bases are TGTGCCAGCAGCGTATCCGGTTTCTACGAGCAGTACTTC. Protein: CASSVSGFYEQYF.